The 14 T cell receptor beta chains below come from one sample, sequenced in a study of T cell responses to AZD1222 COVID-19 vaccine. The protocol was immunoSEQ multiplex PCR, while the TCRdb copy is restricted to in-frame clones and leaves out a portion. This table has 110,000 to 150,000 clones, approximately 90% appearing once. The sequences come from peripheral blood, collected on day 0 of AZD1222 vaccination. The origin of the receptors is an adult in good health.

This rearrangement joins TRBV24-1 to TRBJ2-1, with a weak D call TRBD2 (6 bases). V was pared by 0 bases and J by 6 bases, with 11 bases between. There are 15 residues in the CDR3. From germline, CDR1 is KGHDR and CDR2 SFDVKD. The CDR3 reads CATSDLAGRGNEQFF. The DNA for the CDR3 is TGTGCCACCAGTGATTTGGCAGGGCGGGGCAATGAGCAGTTCTTC.

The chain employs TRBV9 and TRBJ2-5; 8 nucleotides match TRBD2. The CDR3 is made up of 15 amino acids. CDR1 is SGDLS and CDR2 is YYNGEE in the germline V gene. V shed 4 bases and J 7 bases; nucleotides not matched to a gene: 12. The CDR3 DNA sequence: TGTGCCAGCAGCACGCGAGGCGGGCGGGGGGCGACCCAGTACTTC. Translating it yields CASSTRGGRGATQYF. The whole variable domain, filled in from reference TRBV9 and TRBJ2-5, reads DSGVTQTPKHLITATGQRVTLRCSPRSGDLSVYWYQQSLDQGLQFLIQYYNGEERAKGNILERFSAQQFPDLHSELNLSSLELGDSALYFCASSTRGGRGATQYFGPGTRLLVL.

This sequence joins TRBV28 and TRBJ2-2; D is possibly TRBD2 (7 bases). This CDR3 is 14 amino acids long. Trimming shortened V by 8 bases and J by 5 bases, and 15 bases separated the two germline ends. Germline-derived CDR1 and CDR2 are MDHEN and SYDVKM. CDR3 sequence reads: CASARRGRTGELFF. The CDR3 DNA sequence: TGTGCCAGCGCTAGGCGGGGGCGGACCGGGGAGCTGTTTTTT.

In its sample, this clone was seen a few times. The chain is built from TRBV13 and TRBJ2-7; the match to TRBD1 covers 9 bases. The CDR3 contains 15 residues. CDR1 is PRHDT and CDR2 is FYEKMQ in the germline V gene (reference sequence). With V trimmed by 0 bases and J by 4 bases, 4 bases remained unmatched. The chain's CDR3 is CASSLGGQGLYEQYF. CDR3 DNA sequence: TGTGCCAGCAGCTTAGGGGGACAGGGACTTTACGAGCAGTACTTC.

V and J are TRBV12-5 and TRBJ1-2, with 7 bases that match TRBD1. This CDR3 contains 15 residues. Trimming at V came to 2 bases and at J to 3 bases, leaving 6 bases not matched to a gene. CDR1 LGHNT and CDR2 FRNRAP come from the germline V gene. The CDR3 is CASGLRGQGDYGYTF. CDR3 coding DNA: TGTGCTAGTGGTTTGCGGGGTCAGGGGGACTATGGCTACACCTTC. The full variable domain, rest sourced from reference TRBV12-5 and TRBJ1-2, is DARVTQTPRHKVTEMGQEVTMRCQPILGHNTVFWYRQTMMQGLELLAYFRNRAPLDDSGMPKDRFSAEMPDATLATLKIQPSEPRDSAVYFCASGLRGQGDYGYTFGSGTRLTVV.

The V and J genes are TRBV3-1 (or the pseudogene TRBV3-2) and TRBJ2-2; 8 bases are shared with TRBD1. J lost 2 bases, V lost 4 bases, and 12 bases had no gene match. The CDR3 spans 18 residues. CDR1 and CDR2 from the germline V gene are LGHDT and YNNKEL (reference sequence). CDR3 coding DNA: TGTGCCAGCAGCCCGGGACAGGCCCAACCCCCCAACACCGGGGAGCTGTTTTTT. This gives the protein CASSPGQAQPPNTGELFF.

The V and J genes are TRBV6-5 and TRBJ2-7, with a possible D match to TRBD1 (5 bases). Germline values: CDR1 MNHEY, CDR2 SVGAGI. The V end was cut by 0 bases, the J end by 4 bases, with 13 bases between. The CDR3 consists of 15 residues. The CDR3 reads CASSYSARARYEQYF. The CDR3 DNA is TGTGCCAGCAGTTACTCGGCCAGGGCTCGTTACGAGCAGTACTTC.

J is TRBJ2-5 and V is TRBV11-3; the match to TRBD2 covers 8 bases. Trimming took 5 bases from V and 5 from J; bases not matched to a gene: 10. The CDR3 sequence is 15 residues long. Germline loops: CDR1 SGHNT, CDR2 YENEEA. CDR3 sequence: CASSAGGRSVETQYF. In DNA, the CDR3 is TGTGCCAGCAGCGCGGGGGGACGGAGCGTGGAGACCCAGTACTTC.

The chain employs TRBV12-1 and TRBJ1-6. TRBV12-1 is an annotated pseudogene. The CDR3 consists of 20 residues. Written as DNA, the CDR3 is TGTGCCAGCAGCCTTACCCCTCTTCCGGGACGTCCGACTCCCCATTCACCCCTCCACTTT. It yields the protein CASSLTPLPGRPTPHSPLHF.

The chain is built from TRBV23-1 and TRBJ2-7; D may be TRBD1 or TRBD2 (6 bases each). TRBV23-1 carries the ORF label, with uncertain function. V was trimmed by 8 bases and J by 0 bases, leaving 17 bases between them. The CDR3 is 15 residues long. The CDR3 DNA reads TGCGCCAGCGGCCAGTTGGAGGGGGTCTCCTACGAGCAGTACTTC. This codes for CASGQLEGVSYEQYF.

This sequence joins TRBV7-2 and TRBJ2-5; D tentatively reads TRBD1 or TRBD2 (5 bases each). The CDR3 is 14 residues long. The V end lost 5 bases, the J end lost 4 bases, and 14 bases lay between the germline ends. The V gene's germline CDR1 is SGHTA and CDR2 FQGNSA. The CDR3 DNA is TGTGCCAGCAGCCCCCCCGGGGCACTAGAGACCCAGTACTTC. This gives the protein CASSPPGALETQYF.

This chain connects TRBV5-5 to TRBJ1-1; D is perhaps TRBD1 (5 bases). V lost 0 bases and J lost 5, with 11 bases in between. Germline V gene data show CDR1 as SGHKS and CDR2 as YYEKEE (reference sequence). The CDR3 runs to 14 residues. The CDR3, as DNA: TGTGCCAGCAGCTTGGCGGGGGGTCAGACTGAAGCTTTCTTT. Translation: CASSLAGGQTEAFF.

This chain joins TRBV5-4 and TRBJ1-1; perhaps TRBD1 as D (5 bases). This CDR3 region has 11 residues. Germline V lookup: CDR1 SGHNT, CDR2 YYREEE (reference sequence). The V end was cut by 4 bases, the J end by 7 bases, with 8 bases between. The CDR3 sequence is CASSQDSEAFF. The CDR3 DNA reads TGTGCCAGCAGCCAAGACAGTGAAGCTTTCTTT. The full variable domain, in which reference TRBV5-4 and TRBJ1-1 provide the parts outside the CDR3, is ETGVTQSPTHLIKTRGQQVTLRCSSQSGHNTVSWYQQALGQGPQFIFQYYREEENGRGNFPPRFSGLQFPNYSSELNVNALELDDSALYLCASSQDSEAFFGQGTRLTVV.

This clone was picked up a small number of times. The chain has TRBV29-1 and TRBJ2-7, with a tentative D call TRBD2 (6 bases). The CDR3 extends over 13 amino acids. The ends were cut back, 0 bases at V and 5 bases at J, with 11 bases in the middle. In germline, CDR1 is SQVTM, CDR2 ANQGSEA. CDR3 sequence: CSVEDPREDEQYF. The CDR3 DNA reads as TGCAGCGTTGAAGACCCCAGGGAGGACGAGCAGTACTTC.